What follows are 2 T cell receptor beta chains derived from one specimen sequenced in a study of Ad26.COV2.S vaccination and SARS-CoV-2 variants. Treatment noted: some 20 received Ad26.COV2.S at low or high dose, single or two shots; 5 received placebo; per-sample allocation not given. Collection of the samples took place on day 63 after the first injection of vaccine or placebo. The assay was immunoSEQ multiplex PCR, and TCRdb's table has in-frame clones only and misses some. The sample contains 500,000 or so clones, about 91% of which appear only once. This specimen was peripheral blood, taken in a trial of Ad26.COV2.S vaccine versus placebo. All receptors derive from a person between 18 and 60 years old who received the Ad26.COV2.S COVID-19 vaccine or a placebo.

Notes on this clone: The same CDR3 also results from other DNA sequences found in this sample. The chain joins TRBV28 to TRBJ1-2, with D possibly matching TRBD1 (6 bases). V shed 8 bases and J shed 4 bases, with 17 bases lying between them. CDR3 length: 14 amino acids. Looked up from germline, CDR1 is MDHEN and CDR2 is SYDVKM. CDR3 loop: CASSLRGLGYGYTF. CDR3 nucleotides: TGTGCCAGCTCCCTCAGGGGTTTGGGCTATGGCTACACCTTC.

J is TRBJ1-1 and V is TRBV19; the match to TRBD1 covers 7 bases. V was clipped by 10 bases and J by 4 bases; unmatched bases: 12. Germline V gene data show CDR1 as LNHDA and CDR2 as SQIVND (reference sequence). The CDR3 consists of 14 residues. This CDR3 is CAMSSGQPGTEAFF. The CDR3 nucleotides read TGTGCCATGTCGTCGGGACAGCCGGGCACTGAAGCTTTCTTT.